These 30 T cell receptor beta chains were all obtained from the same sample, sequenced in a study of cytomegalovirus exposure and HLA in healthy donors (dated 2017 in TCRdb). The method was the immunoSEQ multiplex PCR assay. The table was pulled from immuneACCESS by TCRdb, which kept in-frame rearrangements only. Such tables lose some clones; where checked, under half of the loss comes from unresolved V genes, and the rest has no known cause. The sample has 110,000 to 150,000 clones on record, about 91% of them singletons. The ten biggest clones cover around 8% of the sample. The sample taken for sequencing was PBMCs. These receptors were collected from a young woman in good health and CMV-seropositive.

CDR3 sequence reads: CASSFIRAGLAFF. The CDR3, as DNA: TGTGCCAGCAGTTTTATCAGGGCCGGATTAGCTTTCTTT. The V call is TRBV27, the J call TRBJ1-1; tentative D call: TRBD1 (5 bases). The germline CDR1 and CDR2 sequences are MNHEY and SMNVEV (reference sequence). The V and J ends lost 3 bases and 10 bases respectively, with 15 bases between them. The CDR3 is made up of 13 amino acids.

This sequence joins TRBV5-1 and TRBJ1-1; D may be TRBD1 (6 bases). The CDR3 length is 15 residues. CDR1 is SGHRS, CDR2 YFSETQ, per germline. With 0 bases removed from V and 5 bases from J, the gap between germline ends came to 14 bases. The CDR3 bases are TGCGCCAGCAGCTTGGGGGCCGGGGGGCTGACTGAAGCTTTCTTT. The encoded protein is CASSLGAGGLTEAFF.

The CDR3 DNA reads as TGTGCCTGGAGTGCCGGAGTGAAACAAGAGACCCAGTACTTC. The encoded protein is CAWSAGVKQETQYF. The chain combines TRBV30 with TRBJ2-5, with D unresolved. Looked up from germline, CDR1 is GTSNPN and CDR2 is SVGIG (reference sequence). This CDR3 comprises 14 residues. Trimming removed 1 base from V and 2 bases from J, with 11 bases in between.

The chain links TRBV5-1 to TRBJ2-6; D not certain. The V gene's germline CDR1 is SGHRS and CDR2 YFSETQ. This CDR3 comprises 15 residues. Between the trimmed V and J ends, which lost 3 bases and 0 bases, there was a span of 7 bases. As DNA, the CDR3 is TGCGCCAGCAGCTCGAGATTCTCTGGGGCCAACGTCCTGACTTTC. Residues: CASSSRFSGANVLTF. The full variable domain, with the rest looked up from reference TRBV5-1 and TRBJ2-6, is KAGVTQTPRYLIKTRGQQVTLSCSPISGHRSVSWYQQTPGQGLQFLFEYFSETQRNKGNFPGRFSGRQFSNSRSEMNVSTLELGDSALYLCASSSRFSGANVLTFGAGSRLTVL.

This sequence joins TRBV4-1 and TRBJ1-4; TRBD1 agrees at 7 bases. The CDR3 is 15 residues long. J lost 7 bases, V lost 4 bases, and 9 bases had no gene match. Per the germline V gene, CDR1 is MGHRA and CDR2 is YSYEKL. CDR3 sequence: CASSPAGGSVEKLFF. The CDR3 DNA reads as TGCGCCAGCAGCCCTGCAGGGGGGAGCGTTGAAAAACTGTTTTTT.

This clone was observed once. The CDR3 reads CASSPEDYYEQYF. In DNA form, the CDR3 reads TGTGCCAGCTCACCGGAGGACTACTACGAGCAGTACTTC. The V call is TRBV18, the J call TRBJ2-7; D possibly corresponds to TRBD2 (6 bases). The CDR3 is made up of 13 amino acids. CDR1 KGHSH and CDR2 LQKENI come from the germline V gene. V lost 3 bases to trimming and J lost 3 bases, with 9 bases between them.

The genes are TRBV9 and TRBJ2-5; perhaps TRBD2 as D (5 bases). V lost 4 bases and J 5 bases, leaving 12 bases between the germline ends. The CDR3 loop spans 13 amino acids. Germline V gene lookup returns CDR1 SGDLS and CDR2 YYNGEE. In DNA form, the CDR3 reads TGTGCCAGCAGCAGGCCTAGCATGGAGACCCAGTACTTC. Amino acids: CASSRPSMETQYF.

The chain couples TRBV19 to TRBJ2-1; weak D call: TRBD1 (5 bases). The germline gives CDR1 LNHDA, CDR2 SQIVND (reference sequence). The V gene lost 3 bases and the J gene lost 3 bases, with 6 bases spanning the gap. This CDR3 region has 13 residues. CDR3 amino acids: CASSIDSYNEQFF. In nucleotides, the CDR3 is TGTGCCAGTAGTATCGACAGCTACAATGAGCAGTTCTTC.

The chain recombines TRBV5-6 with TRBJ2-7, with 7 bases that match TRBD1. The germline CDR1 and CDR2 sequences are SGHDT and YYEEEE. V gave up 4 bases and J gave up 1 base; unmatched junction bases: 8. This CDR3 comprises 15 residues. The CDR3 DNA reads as TGTGCCAGCAGCCGGTCCGACAGGGCGTCCTACGAGCAGTACTTC. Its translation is CASSRSDRASYEQYF.

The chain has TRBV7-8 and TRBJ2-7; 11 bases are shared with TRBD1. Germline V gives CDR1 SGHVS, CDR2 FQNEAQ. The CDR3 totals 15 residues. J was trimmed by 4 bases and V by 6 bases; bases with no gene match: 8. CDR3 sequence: CASRRSGTGGYEQYF. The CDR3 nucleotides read TGTGCCAGCAGGAGATCCGGGACAGGGGGTTACGAGCAGTACTTC.

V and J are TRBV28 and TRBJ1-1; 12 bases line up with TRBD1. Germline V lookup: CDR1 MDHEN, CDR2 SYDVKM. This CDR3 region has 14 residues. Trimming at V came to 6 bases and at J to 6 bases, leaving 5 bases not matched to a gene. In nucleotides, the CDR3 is TGTGCCAGCAGCGGGACAGGGGGCCTGGCTGAAGCTTTCTTT. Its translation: CASSGTGGLAEAFF.

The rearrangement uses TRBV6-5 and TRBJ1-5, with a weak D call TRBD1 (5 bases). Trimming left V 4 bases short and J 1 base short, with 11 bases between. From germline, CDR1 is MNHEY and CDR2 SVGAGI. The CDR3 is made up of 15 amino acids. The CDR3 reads CASSSGGGSNQPQHF. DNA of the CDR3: TGTGCCAGCAGTTCCGGGGGGGGAAGCAATCAGCCCCAGCATTTT.

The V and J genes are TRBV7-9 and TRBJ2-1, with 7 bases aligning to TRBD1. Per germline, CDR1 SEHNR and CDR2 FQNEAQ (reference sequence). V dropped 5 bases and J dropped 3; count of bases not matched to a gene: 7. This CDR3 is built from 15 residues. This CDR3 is CASSTRDSDYNEQFF. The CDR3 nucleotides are TGTGCCAGCAGCACCCGGGACAGTGACTACAATGAGCAGTTCTTC.

CDR3 nucleotides: TGTGCCAGCAGTTTTAGGGGGTTGGATACGCAGTATTTT. It encodes CASSFRGLDTQYF. The V gene is TRBV7-2, the J gene TRBJ2-3; TRBD1 is a possible D gene (6 bases). Trimming took 6 bases from V and 6 from J, leaving 13 bases between them. This CDR3 is 13 amino acids long. Germline V lookup: CDR1 SGHTA, CDR2 FQGNSA.

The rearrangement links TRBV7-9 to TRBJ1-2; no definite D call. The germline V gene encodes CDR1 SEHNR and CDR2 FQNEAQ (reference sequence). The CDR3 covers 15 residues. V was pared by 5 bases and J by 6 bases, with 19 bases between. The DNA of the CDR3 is TGTGCCAGCAGCACCCCACTAGCGGCTGAGAATGGCTACACCTTC. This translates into CASSTPLAAENGYTF.

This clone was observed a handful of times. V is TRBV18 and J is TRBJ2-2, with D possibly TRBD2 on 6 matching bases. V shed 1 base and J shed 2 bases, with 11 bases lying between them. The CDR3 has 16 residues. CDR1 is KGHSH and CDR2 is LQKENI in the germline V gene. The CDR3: CASSPRGGANTGELFF. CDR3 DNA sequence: TGTGCCAGCTCACCACGTGGAGGGGCTAACACCGGGGAGCTGTTTTTT.

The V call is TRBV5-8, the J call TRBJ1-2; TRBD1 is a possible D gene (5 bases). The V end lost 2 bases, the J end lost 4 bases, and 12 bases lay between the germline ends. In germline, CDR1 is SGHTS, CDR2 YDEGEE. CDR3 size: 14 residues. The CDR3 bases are TGTGCCAGCAGCTTAGCGGGACGGACCTATGGCTACACCTTC. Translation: CASSLAGRTYGYTF.

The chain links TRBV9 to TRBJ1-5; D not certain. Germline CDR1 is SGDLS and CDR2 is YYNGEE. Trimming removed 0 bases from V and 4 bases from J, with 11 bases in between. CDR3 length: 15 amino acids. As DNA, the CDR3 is TGTGCCAGCAGCGTAGGGACTACGGGGAATCAGCCCCAGCATTTT. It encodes CASSVGTTGNQPQHF.

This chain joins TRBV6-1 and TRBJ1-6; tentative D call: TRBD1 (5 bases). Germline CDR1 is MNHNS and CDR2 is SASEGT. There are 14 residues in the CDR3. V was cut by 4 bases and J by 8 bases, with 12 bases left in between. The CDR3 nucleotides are TGTGCCAGCAGTGTTCAGGGATTCGATTCACCCCTCCACTTT. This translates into CASSVQGFDSPLHF.

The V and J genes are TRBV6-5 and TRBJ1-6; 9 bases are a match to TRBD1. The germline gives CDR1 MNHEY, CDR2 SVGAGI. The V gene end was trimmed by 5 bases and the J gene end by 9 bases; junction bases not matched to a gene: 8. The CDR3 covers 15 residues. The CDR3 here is CASSGPGQGFSPLHF. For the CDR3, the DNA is TGTGCCAGCAGTGGCCCGGGACAGGGTTTTTCACCCCTCCACTTT.

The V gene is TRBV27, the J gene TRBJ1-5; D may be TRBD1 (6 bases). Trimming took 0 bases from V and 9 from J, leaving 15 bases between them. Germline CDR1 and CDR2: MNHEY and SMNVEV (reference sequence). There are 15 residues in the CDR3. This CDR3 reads CASSLSETGQSPQHF. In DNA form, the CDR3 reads TGTGCCAGCAGTTTATCAGAGACAGGCCAATCGCCCCAGCATTTT.

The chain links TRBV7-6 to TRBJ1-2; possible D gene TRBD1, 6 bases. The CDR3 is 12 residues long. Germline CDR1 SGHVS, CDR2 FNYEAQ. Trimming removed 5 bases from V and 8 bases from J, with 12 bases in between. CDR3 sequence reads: CASSQGQYGYTF. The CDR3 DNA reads TGTGCCAGCAGCCAAGGACAGTACGGCTACACCTTC. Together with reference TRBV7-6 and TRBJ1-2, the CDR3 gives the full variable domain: GAGVSQSPRYKVTKRGQDVALRCDPISGHVSLYWYRQALGQGPEFLTYFNYEAQQDKSGLPNDRFSAERPEGSISTLTIQRTEQRDSAMYRCASSQGQYGYTFGSGTRLTVV.

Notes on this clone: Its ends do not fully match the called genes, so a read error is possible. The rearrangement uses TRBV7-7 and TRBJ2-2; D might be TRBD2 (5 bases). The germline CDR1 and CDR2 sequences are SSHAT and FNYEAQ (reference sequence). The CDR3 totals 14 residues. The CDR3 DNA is TGTGCTAGCAGCCTTGACTATAACACCGGGGAGCTGTTTTTT. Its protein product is CASSLDYNTGELFF.

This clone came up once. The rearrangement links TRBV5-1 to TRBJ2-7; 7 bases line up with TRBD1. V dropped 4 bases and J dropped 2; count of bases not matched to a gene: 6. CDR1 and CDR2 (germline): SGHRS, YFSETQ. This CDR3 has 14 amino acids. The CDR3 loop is CASSATGDPYEQYF. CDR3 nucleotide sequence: TGCGCCAGCAGCGCCACAGGGGATCCCTACGAGCAGTACTTC.

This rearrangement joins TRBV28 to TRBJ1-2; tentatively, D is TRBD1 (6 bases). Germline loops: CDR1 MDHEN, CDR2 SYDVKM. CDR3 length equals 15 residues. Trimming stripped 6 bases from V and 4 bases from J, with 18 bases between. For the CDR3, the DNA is TGTGCCAGCAGCCGCTCCTCAAGGGGGATCTATGGCTACACCTTC. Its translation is CASSRSSRGIYGYTF.

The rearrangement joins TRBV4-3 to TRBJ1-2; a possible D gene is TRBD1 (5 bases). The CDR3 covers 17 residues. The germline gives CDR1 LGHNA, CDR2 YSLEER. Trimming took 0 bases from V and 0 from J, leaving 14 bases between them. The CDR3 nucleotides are TGCGCCAGCAGCCAAGATAGTACAGGACCGACTAACTATGGCTACACCTTC. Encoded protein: CASSQDSTGPTNYGYTF.

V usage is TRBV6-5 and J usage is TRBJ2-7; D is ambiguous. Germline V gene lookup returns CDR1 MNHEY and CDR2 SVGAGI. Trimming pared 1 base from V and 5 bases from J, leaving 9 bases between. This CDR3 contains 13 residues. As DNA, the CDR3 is TGTGCCAGCAGTTACTACTTCGCCAACGAGCAGTACTTC. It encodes CASSYYFANEQYF.

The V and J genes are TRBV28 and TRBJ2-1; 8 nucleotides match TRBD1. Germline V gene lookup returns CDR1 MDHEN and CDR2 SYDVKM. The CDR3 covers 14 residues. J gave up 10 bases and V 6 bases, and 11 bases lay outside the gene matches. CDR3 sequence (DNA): TGTGCCAGCAGCTATCCCAGGGGGCGCTTGGAGCAGTTCTTC. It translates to CASSYPRGRLEQFF.

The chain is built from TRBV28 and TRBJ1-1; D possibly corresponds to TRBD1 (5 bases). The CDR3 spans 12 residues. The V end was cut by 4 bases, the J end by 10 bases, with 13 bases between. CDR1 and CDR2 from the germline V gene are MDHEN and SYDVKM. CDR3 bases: TGTGCCAGCAGTTCCCAGACAGAGGCAGCTTTCTTT. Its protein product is CASSSQTEAAFF.

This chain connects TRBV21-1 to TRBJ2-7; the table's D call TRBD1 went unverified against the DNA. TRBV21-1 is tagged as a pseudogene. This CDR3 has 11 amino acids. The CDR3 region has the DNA TGTGCCAGCAGCAAAATCGGGACAAGCTTCTTC. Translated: CASSKIGTSFF.